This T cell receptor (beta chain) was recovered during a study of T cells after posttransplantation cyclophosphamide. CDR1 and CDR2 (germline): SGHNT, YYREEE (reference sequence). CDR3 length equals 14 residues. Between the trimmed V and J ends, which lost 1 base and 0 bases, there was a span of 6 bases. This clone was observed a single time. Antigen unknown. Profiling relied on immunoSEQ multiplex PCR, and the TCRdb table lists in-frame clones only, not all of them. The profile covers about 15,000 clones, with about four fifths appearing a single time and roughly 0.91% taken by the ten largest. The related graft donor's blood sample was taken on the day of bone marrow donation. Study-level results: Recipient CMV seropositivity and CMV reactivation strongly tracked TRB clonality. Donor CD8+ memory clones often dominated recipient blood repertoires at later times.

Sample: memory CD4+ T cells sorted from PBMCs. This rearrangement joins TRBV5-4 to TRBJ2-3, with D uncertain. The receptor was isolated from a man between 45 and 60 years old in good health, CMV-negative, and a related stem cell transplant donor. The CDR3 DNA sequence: TGTGCCAGCAGCTTGATCACTAGCACAGATACGCAGTATTTT. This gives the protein CASSLITSTDTQYF. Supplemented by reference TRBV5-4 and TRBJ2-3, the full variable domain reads ETGVTQSPTHLIKTRGQQVTLRCSSQSGHNTVSWYQQALGQGPQFIFQYYREEENGRGNFPPRFSGLQFPNYSSELNVNALELDDSALYLCASSLITSTDTQYFGPGTRLTVL.